This TCR beta chain was retrieved from a study of T-cell reconstitution after alpha-beta-depleted transplantation in children. Germline V gives CDR1 DFQATT, CDR2 SNEGSKA (reference sequence). The CDR3 extends over 14 amino acids. Trimming took 4 bases from V and 1 from J; bases not matched to a gene: 2. It was with unique molecular identifiers that the TCRbeta library was prepared. TCRdb re-derived calls from the PCR reads in MiXCR, one entry per CDR3 protein. The sample shows a few hundred thousand distinct CDR3 sequences, over 9% of them seen only once. The specimen was PBMCs from the stem cell graft donor, collected from the stem cell graft. This receptor was obtained from a human donor who donated a stem cell graft to a child with acute lymphoblastic leukemia. V is TRBV20-1 and J is TRBJ2-1; 9 bases fit TRBD2. DNA of the CDR3: TGCAGTGCTAATAGCGGGAGTTCCTACAATGAGCAGTTCTTC. It translates to CSANSGSSYNEQFF.